Detailed here is one T cell receptor (beta chain). No antigen is known for it. This entry comes from a study of monozygotic twins with inflammatory bowel disease. Study-level results: For IBD, no single strong associated signal or clonotype was supported. Healthy co-twins showed greater TCRbeta diversity (inverse Simpson) than IBD patients.

The CDR3 is made up of 13 amino acids. Germline CDR1 is ENHRY and CDR2 is SYGVKD. There were eight separate reactions per sample in which cDNA was made. TCRdb reprocessed the 5' RACE reads and stores each CDR3 protein as one record, lacking DNA. The sample includes approximately 400,000 distinct CDR3 sequences. Total RNA from whole blood was isolated with no T cell sorting. This receptor was obtained from a human donor with ulcerative colitis or Crohn's disease, or a healthy co-twin of an affected twin (not recorded which). Source material: blood. The chain couples TRBV10-3 to TRBJ2-5; TCRdb returns TRBD1, unconfirmable since there is no DNA. The CDR3 sequence is CAASDREQETQYF.